A selection of T cell receptor beta chains follows, all from one sample in a study of control samples from healthy donors and cancer patients. The assay was immunoSEQ multiplex PCR, and TCRdb's table has in-frame clones only and misses some. This sample has just over 150,000 clones, with 70% to 90% found just once. The sequencing sample was made of blood. These TCRs come from a man aged 30-40 years in good health. CDR3s include the opening cysteine and the closing phenylalanine or tryptophan. The order of the fields is CDR3 protein, CDR3 DNA, J gene, clone size, V gene, D gene. A D gene is named only where the DNA matches it firmly. A row's size may be missing; if present it is once, few, many or a size class.

cdr3_aa: CATGVSGTSYNEQFF
cdr3_nt: TGTGCCACCGGGGTCAGCGGGACATCCTACAATGAGCAGTTCTTC
j_call: TRBJ2-1
clone_size: -
v_call: TRBV24-1
d_call: -

cdr3_aa: CASSQGGSSYNEQFF
cdr3_nt: TGTGCCAGCAGCCAAGGAGGGAGCTCCTACAATGAGCAGTTCTTC
j_call: TRBJ2-1
clone_size: -
v_call: TRBV7-8
d_call: -

cdr3_aa: CATSRDPGVGETQYF
cdr3_nt: TGTGCCACCAGCAGAGATCCTGGGGTAGGAGAGACCCAGTACTTC
j_call: TRBJ2-5
clone_size: -
v_call: TRBV15
d_call: -

cdr3_aa: CASSLAGVRNEQFF
cdr3_nt: TGTGCCAGCAGCCTAGCGGGAGTGAGGAATGAGCAGTTCTTC
j_call: TRBJ2-1
clone_size: -
v_call: TRBV6-2/TRBV6-3
d_call: TRBD2

cdr3_aa: CASSRRQIMNTEAFF
cdr3_nt: TGTGCCAGCTCCCGGAGACAGATCATGAACACTGAAGCTTTCTTT
j_call: TRBJ1-1
clone_size: -
v_call: TRBV18
d_call: -

cdr3_aa: CASSVAVSTDTQYF
cdr3_nt: TGTGCCAGCAGCGTAGCGGTCTCCACAGATACGCAGTATTTT
j_call: TRBJ2-3
clone_size: -
v_call: TRBV9
d_call: -

cdr3_aa: CASSPGTSGRREQFF
cdr3_nt: TGTGCCAGCAGCCCCGGGACTAGCGGGAGGAGGGAGCAGTTCTTC
j_call: TRBJ2-1
clone_size: -
v_call: TRBV14
d_call: TRBD2

cdr3_aa: CASSAGGSPLHF
cdr3_nt: TGTGCCAGTAGTGCAGGGGGATCACCCCTCCACTTT
j_call: TRBJ1-6
clone_size: -
v_call: TRBV19
d_call: TRBD1

cdr3_aa: CASSLAVSNYGYTF
cdr3_nt: TGTGCCAGCAGTTTGGCGGTCTCTAACTATGGCTACACCTTC
j_call: TRBJ1-2
clone_size: once
v_call: TRBV27
d_call: -

cdr3_aa: CASSLGDKQQYYGYTF
cdr3_nt: TGTGCCAGCAGCTTGGGGGACAAACAACAATACTATGGCTACACCTTC
j_call: TRBJ1-2
clone_size: -
v_call: TRBV5-8
d_call: -

cdr3_aa: CASIGTFGETQYF
cdr3_nt: TGTGCCAGCATTGGGACATTTGGAGAGACCCAGTACTTC
j_call: TRBJ2-5
clone_size: -
v_call: TRBV12-3/TRBV12-4
d_call: -

cdr3_aa: CSALRGGGEQFF
cdr3_nt: TGCAGCGCTCTGCGGGGGGGAGGGGAGCAGTTCTTC
j_call: TRBJ2-1
clone_size: -
v_call: TRBV29-1
d_call: TRBD2

cdr3_aa: CSVLDSEKLFF
cdr3_nt: TGCAGCGTTTTGGACAGTGAAAAACTGTTTTTT
j_call: TRBJ1-4
clone_size: -
v_call: TRBV29-1
d_call: -

cdr3_aa: CASSTWDSHTEAFF
cdr3_nt: TGTGCCAGTAGTACATGGGACAGTCACACTGAAGCTTTCTTT
j_call: TRBJ1-1
clone_size: -
v_call: TRBV19
d_call: TRBD1

cdr3_aa: CASSKGGNTEAFF
cdr3_nt: TGTGCCAGCAGCAAAGGGGGGAACACTGAAGCTTTCTTT
j_call: TRBJ1-1
clone_size: -
v_call: TRBV12-3/TRBV12-4
d_call: -

cdr3_aa: CASNFHPLDRPNQPQHF
cdr3_nt: TGTGCCAGCAACTTTCACCCCCTCGACAGGCCTAATCAGCCCCAGCATTTT
j_call: TRBJ1-5
clone_size: -
v_call: TRBV7-8
d_call: -

cdr3_aa: CASSPRQGYTEAFF
cdr3_nt: TGTGCCAGTAGTCCCCGACAGGGGTACACTGAAGCTTTCTTT
j_call: TRBJ1-1
clone_size: -
v_call: TRBV19
d_call: TRBD1

cdr3_aa: CASQLGSNTEAFF
cdr3_nt: TGTGCCAGCCAGCTGGGGAGTAACACTGAAGCTTTCTTT
j_call: TRBJ1-1
clone_size: once
v_call: TRBV3-1/TRBV3-2
d_call: -

cdr3_aa: CASSLGTTFNYGYTF
cdr3_nt: TGCGCCAGCAGCTTAGGGACCACCTTTAACTATGGCTACACCTTC
j_call: TRBJ1-2
clone_size: -
v_call: TRBV5-1
d_call: -

cdr3_aa: CASSRTGYGYTF
cdr3_nt: TGTGCCAGCAGTAGGACGGGCTATGGCTACACCTTC
j_call: TRBJ1-2
clone_size: -
v_call: TRBV27
d_call: -

cdr3_aa: CSVVRRRKDQPQHF
cdr3_nt: TGCAGCGTTGTTAGGCGCAGGAAAGATCAGCCCCAGCATTTT
j_call: TRBJ1-5
clone_size: -
v_call: TRBV29-1
d_call: -

cdr3_aa: CASSQDFGFEKLFF
cdr3_nt: TGTGCCAGCAGCCAAGATTTCGGGTTTGAAAAACTGTTTTTT
j_call: TRBJ1-4
clone_size: -
v_call: TRBV3-1/TRBV3-2
d_call: -

cdr3_aa: CASSHRTGPLHF
cdr3_nt: TGTGCCAGCAGCCACCGGACAGGGCCCCTCCACTTT
j_call: TRBJ1-6
clone_size: -
v_call: TRBV11-3
d_call: TRBD1

cdr3_aa: CASSQDTLKQVNQPQHF
cdr3_nt: TGCGCCAGCAGCCAAGATACGTTAAAACAGGTGAATCAGCCCCAGCATTTT
j_call: TRBJ1-5
clone_size: -
v_call: TRBV4-1
d_call: -

cdr3_aa: CASSPGLAVGETQYF
cdr3_nt: TGTGCCAGCAGCCCGGGACTAGCGGTTGGGGAGACCCAGTACTTC
j_call: TRBJ2-5
clone_size: -
v_call: TRBV11-3
d_call: TRBD2

cdr3_aa: CASSRDSDYGYTF
cdr3_nt: TGTGCCAGCAGTAGGGACAGTGACTATGGCTACACCTTC
j_call: TRBJ1-2
clone_size: -
v_call: TRBV2
d_call: TRBD1

cdr3_aa: CASTAGHMNTEAFF
cdr3_nt: TGTGCCAGCACCGCGGGACACATGAACACTGAAGCTTTCTTT
j_call: TRBJ1-1
clone_size: -
v_call: TRBV21-1
d_call: -

cdr3_aa: CASREDRGYQPQHF
cdr3_nt: TGTGCCAGCAGGGAGGACAGGGGGTATCAGCCCCAGCATTTT
j_call: TRBJ1-5
clone_size: -
v_call: TRBV2
d_call: TRBD1

cdr3_aa: CATREGTDTQYF
cdr3_nt: TGTGCCACCAGGGAGGGCACAGATACGCAGTATTTT
j_call: TRBJ2-3
clone_size: -
v_call: TRBV15
d_call: -

cdr3_aa: CASSDSAGGNEQYF
cdr3_nt: TGTGCCAGCAGTGATAGCGCAGGGGGGAACGAGCAGTACTTC
j_call: TRBJ2-7
clone_size: -
v_call: TRBV2
d_call: -

cdr3_aa: CASSLFADYNEQFF
cdr3_nt: TGTGCCAGCAGCTTATTCGCGGATTACAATGAGCAGTTCTTC
j_call: TRBJ2-1
clone_size: once
v_call: TRBV11-2
d_call: -

cdr3_aa: CSVVEQSSYEQYF
cdr3_nt: TGCAGCGTTGTAGAGCAGAGCTCCTACGAGCAGTACTTC
j_call: TRBJ2-7
clone_size: -
v_call: TRBV29-1
d_call: -